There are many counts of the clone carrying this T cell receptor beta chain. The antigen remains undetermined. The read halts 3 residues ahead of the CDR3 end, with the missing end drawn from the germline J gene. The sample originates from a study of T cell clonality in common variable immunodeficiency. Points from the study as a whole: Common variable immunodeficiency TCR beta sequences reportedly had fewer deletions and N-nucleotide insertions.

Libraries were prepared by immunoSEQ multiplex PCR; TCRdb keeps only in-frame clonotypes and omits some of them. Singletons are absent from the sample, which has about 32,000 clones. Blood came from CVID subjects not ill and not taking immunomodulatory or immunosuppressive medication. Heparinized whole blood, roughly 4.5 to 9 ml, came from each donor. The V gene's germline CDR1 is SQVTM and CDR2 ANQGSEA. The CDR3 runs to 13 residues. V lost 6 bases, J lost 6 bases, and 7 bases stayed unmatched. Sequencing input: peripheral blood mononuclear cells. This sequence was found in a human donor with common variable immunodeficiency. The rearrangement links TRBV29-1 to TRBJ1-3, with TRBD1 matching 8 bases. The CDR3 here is CSVWTGLVNTIYF. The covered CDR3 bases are TGCAGCGTGTGGACAGGGCTGGTAAACACC.